The 8 T cell receptor beta chains in this list originate from one sample, sequenced in a study of T cells of healthy individuals. MiXCR was run by TCRdb on the 5' RACE reads, yielding one entry per CDR3 protein. Of roughly 87,000 distinct CDR3 sequences in the sample, 17% were seen once. These receptors all come from a human donor in good health.

This clonotype has a handful of counts. The chain carries TRBV24-1 and TRBJ2-1; D may be TRBD2 (5 bases). CDR1 and CDR2 from the germline V gene are KGHDR and SFDVKD. The CDR3 is 17 residues long. V lost 3 bases and J 0 bases, leaving 14 bases between the germline ends. CDR3 sequence: CATSDQRRTSSYNEQFF. The CDR3, as DNA: TGTGCCACCAGTGATCAACGGAGGACGAGCTCCTACAATGAGCAGTTCTTC.

The J gene is TRBJ2-3, the V gene TRBV6-2 or TRBV6-3; TRBD2 is a possible D gene (5 bases). In germline, CDR1 is MNHEY, CDR2 SVGEGT. V was clipped by 6 bases and J by 8 bases, with 9 bases between them. There are 11 residues in the CDR3. CDR3 in amino acids: CASRTEVTQYF. The CDR3 DNA sequence: TGTGCCAGCAGAACGGAGGTTACGCAGTATTTT.

This chain links TRBV10-3 with TRBJ2-3; D not resolved. Per the germline V gene, CDR1 is ENHRY and CDR2 is SYGVKD. There are 15 residues in the CDR3. Trimming took off 4 bases at V and 0 bases at J, with 11 bases between the two ends. The chain's CDR3 is CAISGLLRSTDTQYF. For the CDR3, the DNA is TGTGCCATCAGTGGGTTACTGAGGAGCACAGATACGCAGTATTTT.

This clonotype was detected many times. This CDR3 reads CASSLGTEMAKKLFF. DNA of the CDR3: TGCGCCAGCAGCTTGGGGACAGAGATGGCAAAAAAACTGTTTTTT. The chain employs TRBV5-1 and TRBJ1-4; D is perhaps TRBD1 (6 bases). Trimming took 0 bases from V and 9 from J, leaving 15 bases between them. This CDR3 contains 15 residues. CDR1 and CDR2 from the germline V gene are SGHRS and YFSETQ.

V and J are TRBV14 and TRBJ2-3; D gene ambiguous. Trimming stripped 0 bases from V and 0 bases from J, with 13 bases between. CDR1 is SGHDN and CDR2 is FVKESK in the germline V gene. The CDR3 length is 17 residues. The CDR3 DNA reads TGTGCCAGCAGCCAAGACCCCTTTGCGCCGAGCACAGATACGCAGTATTTT. Translated: CASSQDPFAPSTDTQYF.

V is TRBV28 and J is TRBJ1-2, with TRBD1 as a possible D gene (6 bases). Germline V gene sequence: CDR1 MDHEN, CDR2 SYDVKM. V was cut by 7 bases and J by 5 bases, with 14 bases left in between. The CDR3 consists of 13 residues. CDR3 sequence: CASIGQLGYGYTF. The CDR3 nucleotides are TGTGCCAGCATCGGACAGTTGGGGTATGGCTACACCTTC.

The J gene is TRBJ1-6, the V gene TRBV4-3; 7 bases are a match to TRBD1. CDR1 LGHNA and CDR2 YSLEER come from the germline V gene. V dropped 1 base and J dropped 0; count of bases not matched to a gene: 12. CDR3 size: 20 residues. This CDR3 is CASSQAPLTGRSSYNSPLHF. DNA of the CDR3: TGCGCCAGCAGCCAAGCCCCCTTGACAGGGCGGAGCTCCTATAATTCACCCCTCCACTTT.

The V and J genes are TRBV4-1 and TRBJ2-1; possible D gene TRBD2, 6 bases. The germline CDR1 and CDR2 sequences are MGHRA and YSYEKL. The V gene lost 4 bases and the J gene lost 2 bases, with 15 bases spanning the gap. The CDR3 spans 16 residues. In DNA, the CDR3 is TGCGCCAGCAGCCCTCTTCATGGCGGGACCTACAATGAGCAGTTCTTC. Its protein is CASSPLHGGTYNEQFF.